This record looks at one TCR beta chain sequence and its context. The data originate from a study of blood T cell repertoires in COVID-19. Across the study: Sources were T cells, B-cell-depleted T cells, or PBMCs; the material itself was cDNA or gDNA.

The data were produced by immunoSEQ multiplex PCR, yet TCRdb's version contains in-frame clones alone and is incomplete. Of under 200,000 clones in the sample, 80% to 90% were seen once. The ends were cut back, 2 bases at V and 4 bases at J, with 8 bases in the middle. The length of the CDR3 is 12 residues. The V gene's germline CDR1 is GTSNPN and CDR2 SVGIG (reference sequence). Sequencing was done on a sample of peripheral blood. The receptor was isolated from a woman in her seventies with COVID-19, enrolled during active disease. The rearrangement joins TRBV30 to TRBJ2-5, with D possibly TRBD1 on 5 matching bases. The CDR3 region is CAWSLQGETQYF. In DNA form, the CDR3 reads TGTGCCTGGAGTCTCCAGGGAGAGACCCAGTACTTC.